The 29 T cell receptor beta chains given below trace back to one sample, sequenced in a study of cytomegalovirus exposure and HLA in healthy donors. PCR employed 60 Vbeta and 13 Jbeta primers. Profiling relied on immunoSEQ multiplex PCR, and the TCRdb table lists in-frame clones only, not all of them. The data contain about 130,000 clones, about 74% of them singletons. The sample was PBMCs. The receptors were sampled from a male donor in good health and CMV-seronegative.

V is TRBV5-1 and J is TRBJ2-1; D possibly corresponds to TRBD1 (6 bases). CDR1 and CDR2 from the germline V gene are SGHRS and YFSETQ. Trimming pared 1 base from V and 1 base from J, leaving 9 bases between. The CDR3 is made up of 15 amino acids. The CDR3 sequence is CASSLLTGSYNEQFF. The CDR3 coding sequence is TGCGCCAGCAGCTTGTTGACAGGTTCCTACAATGAGCAGTTCTTC. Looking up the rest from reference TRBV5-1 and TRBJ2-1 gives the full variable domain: KAGVTQTPRYLIKTRGQQVTLSCSPISGHRSVSWYQQTPGQGLQFLFEYFSETQRNKGNFPGRFSGRQFSNSRSEMNVSTLELGDSALYLCASSLLTGSYNEQFFGPGTRLTVL.

CDR3 sequence reads: CASSPEAGSYNSPLHF. Written as DNA, the CDR3 is TGTGCCAGCTCCCCGGAAGCGGGGTCCTATAATTCACCCCTCCACTTT. This chain links TRBV19 with TRBJ1-6; D call uncertain. Germline V lookup: CDR1 LNHDA, CDR2 SQIVND (reference sequence). This CDR3 contains 16 residues. V was trimmed by 9 bases and J by 1 base, leaving 16 bases between them.

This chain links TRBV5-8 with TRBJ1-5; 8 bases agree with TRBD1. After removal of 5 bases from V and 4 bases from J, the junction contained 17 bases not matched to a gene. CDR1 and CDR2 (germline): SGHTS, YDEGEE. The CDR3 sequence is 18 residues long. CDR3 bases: TGTGCCAGCAGTAACGAGTTGGGCTCAGGGGGCCTGAATCAGCCCCAGCATTTT. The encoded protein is CASSNELGSGGLNQPQHF.

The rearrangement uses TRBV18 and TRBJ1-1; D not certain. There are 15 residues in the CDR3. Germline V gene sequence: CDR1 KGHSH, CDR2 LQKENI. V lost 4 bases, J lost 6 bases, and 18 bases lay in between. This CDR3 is CASSLKRGGPPEAFF. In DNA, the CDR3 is TGTGCCAGCTCACTCAAACGGGGTGGGCCGCCTGAAGCTTTCTTT. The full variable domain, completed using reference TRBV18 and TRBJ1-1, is NAGVMQNPRHLVRRRGQEARLRCSPMKGHSHVYWYRQLPEEGLKFMVYLQKENIIDESGMPKERFSAEFPKEGPSILRIQQVVRGDSAAYFCASSLKRGGPPEAFFGQGTRLTVV.

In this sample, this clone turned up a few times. The CDR3 loop is CAWSVWGGNEKLFF. The CDR3 coding sequence is TGTGCCTGGAGTGTATGGGGAGGAAATGAAAAACTGTTTTTT. The rearrangement links TRBV30 to TRBJ1-4; unclear D gene. CDR1 is GTSNPN and CDR2 is SVGIG in the germline V gene (reference sequence). The V gene lost 0 bases and the J gene lost 5 bases, with 10 bases spanning the gap. The CDR3 contains 14 residues.

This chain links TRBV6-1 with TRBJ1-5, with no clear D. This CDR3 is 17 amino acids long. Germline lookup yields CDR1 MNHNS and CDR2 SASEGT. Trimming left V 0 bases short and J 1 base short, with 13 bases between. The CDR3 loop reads CASSEALRQVSNQPQHF. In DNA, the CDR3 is TGTGCCAGCAGTGAAGCGCTACGGCAGGTCAGCAATCAGCCCCAGCATTTT.

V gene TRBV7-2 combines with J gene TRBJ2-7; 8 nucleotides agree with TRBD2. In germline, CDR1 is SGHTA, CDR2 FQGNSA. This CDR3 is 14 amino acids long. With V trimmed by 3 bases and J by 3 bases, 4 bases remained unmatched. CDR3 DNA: TGTGCCAGCAGCTTCGGGGGGGTTATCTACGAGCAGTACTTC. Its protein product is CASSFGGVIYEQYF. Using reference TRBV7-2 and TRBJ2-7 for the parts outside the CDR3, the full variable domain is GAGVSQSPSNKVTEKGKDVELRCDPISGHTALYWYRQSLGQGLEFLIYFQGNSAPDKSGLPSDRFSAERTGGSVSTLTIQRTQQEDSAVYLCASSFGGVIYEQYFGPGTRLTVT.

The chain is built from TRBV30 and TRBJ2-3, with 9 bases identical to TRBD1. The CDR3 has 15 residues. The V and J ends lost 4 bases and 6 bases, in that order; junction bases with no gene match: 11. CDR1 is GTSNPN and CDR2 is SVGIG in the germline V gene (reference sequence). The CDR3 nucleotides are TGTGCCTGGAACCAGCAAGCCGGACAGGGGGATACGCAGTATTTT. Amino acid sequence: CAWNQQAGQGDTQYF.

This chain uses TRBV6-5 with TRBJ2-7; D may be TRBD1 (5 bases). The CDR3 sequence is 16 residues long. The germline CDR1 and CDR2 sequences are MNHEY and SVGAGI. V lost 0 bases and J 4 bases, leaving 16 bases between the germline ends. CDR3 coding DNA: TGTGCCAGCAGTTACTCTATCCGGAGTGGGGCTTACGAGCAGTACTTC. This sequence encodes CASSYSIRSGAYEQYF.

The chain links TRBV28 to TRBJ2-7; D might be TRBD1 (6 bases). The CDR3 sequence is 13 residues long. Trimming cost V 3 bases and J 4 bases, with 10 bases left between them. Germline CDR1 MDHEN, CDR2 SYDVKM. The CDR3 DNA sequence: TGTGCCAGCAGTTTCCTTCAGGGGTACGAGCAGTACTTC. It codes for CASSFLQGYEQYF.

The CDR3 protein is CASSQRLAGGDTQYF. The DNA for the CDR3 is TGCGCCAGCAGCCAACGACTAGCGGGAGGGGATACGCAGTATTTT. V gene TRBV4-3 combines with J gene TRBJ2-3; the match to TRBD2 covers 14 bases. The CDR3 extends over 15 amino acids. Looked up from germline, CDR1 is LGHNA and CDR2 is YSLEER. V shed 2 bases and J 6 bases; nucleotides not matched to a gene: 1.

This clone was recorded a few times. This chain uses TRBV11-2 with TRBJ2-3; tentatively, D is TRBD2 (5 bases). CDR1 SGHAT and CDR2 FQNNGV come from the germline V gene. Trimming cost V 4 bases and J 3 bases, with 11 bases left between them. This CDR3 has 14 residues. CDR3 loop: CASSSHSGTDTQYF. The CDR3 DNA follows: TGTGCCAGCAGCTCGCACTCGGGGACAGATACGCAGTATTTT.

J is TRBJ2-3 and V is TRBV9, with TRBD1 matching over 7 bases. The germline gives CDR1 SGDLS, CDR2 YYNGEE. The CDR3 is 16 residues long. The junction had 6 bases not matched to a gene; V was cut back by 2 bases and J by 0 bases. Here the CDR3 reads CASSVYRGSSTDTQYF. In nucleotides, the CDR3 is TGTGCCAGCAGCGTCTACAGGGGCTCTAGCACAGATACGCAGTATTTT. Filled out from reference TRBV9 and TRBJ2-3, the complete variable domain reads DSGVTQTPKHLITATGQRVTLRCSPRSGDLSVYWYQQSLDQGLQFLIQYYNGEERAKGNILERFSAQQFPDLHSELNLSSLELGDSALYFCASSVYRGSSTDTQYFGPGTRLTVL.

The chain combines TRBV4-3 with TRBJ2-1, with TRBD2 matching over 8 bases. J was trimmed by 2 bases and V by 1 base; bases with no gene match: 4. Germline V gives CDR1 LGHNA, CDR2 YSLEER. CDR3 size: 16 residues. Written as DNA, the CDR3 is TGCGCCAGCAGCCAAGTTGCGGGACTAGCCTACAATGAGCAGTTCTTC. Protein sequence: CASSQVAGLAYNEQFF.

For the CDR3, the DNA is TGTGCCTGGAGTTCAAACTACGAGCAGTACTTC. Translating gives CAWSSNYEQYF. The chain joins TRBV30 to TRBJ2-7; no firm D call. From germline, CDR1 is GTSNPN and CDR2 SVGIG (reference sequence). The length of the CDR3 is 11 residues. Trimming took off 2 bases at V and 3 bases at J, with 5 bases between the two ends. The whole variable domain, remainder taken from reference TRBV30 and TRBJ2-7, is SQTIHQWPATLVQPVGSPLSLECTVEGTSNPNLYWYRQAAGRGLQLLFYSVGIGQISSEVPQNLSASRPQDRQFILSSKKLLLSDSGFYLCAWSSNYEQYFGPGTRLTVT.

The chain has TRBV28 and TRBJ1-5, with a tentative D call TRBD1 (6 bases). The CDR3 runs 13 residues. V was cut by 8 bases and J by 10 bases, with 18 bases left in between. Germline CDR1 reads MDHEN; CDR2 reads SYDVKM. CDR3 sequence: CASSTTGNGPQHF. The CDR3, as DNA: TGTGCCAGCTCTACCACAGGGAATGGACCCCAGCATTTT.

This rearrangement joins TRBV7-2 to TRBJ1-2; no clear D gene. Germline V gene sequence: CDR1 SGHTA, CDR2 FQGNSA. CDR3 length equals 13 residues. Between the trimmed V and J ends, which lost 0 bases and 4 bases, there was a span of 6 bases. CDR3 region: CASSLAQTYGYTF. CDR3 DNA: TGTGCCAGCAGCTTAGCACAGACCTATGGCTACACCTTC. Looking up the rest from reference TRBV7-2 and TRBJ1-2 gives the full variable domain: GAGVSQSPSNKVTEKGKDVELRCDPISGHTALYWYRQSLGQGLEFLIYFQGNSAPDKSGLPSDRFSAERTGGSVSTLTIQRTQQEDSAVYLCASSLAQTYGYTFGSGTRLTVV.

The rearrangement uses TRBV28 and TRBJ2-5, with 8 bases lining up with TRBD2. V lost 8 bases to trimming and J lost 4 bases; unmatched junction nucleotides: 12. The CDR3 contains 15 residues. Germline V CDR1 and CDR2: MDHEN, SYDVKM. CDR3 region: CASRPGGTSRETQYF. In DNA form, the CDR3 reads TGTGCCAGCCGACCGGGGGGGACCTCTCGAGAGACCCAGTACTTC.

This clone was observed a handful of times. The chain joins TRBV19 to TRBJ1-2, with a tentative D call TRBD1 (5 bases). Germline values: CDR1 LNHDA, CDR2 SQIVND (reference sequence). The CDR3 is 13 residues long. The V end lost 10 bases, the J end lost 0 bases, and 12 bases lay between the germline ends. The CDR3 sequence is CATRTRANYGYTF. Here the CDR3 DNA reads TGTGCCACCAGGACACGAGCTAACTATGGCTACACCTTC.

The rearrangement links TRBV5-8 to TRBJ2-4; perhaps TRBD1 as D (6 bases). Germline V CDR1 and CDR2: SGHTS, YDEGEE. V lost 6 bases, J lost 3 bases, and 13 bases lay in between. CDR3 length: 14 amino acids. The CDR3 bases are TGTGCCAGCACCTCGGACAGCAGCAAAAACATTCAGTACTTC. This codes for CASTSDSSKNIQYF.

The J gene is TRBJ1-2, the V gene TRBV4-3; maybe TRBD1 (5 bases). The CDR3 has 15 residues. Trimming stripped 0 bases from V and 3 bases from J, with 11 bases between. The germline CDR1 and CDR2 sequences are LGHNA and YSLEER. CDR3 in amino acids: CASSQDQTVHYGYTF. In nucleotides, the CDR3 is TGCGCCAGCAGCCAAGATCAGACAGTACACTATGGCTACACCTTC.

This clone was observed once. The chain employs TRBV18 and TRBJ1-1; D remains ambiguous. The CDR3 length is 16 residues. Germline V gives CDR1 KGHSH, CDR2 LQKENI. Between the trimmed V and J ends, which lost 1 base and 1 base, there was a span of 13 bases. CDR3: CASSPRRSYPNTEAFF. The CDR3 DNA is TGTGCCAGCTCACCACGTCGTTCGTATCCGAACACTGAAGCTTTCTTT. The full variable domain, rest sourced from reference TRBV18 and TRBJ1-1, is NAGVMQNPRHLVRRRGQEARLRCSPMKGHSHVYWYRQLPEEGLKFMVYLQKENIIDESGMPKERFSAEFPKEGPSILRIQQVVRGDSAAYFCASSPRRSYPNTEAFFGQGTRLTVV.

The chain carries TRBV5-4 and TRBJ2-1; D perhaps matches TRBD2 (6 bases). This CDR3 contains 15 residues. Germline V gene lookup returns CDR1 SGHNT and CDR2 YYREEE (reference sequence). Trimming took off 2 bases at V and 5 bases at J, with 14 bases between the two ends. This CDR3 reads CASSLPGLKNNEQFF. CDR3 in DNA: TGTGCCAGCAGCTTACCGGGACTGAAGAACAATGAGCAGTTCTTC.

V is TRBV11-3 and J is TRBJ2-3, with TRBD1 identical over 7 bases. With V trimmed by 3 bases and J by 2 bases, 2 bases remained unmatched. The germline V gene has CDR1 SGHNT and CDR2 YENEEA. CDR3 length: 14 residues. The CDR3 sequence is CASSFDRATDTQYF. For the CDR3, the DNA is TGTGCCAGCAGCTTTGACAGGGCCACAGATACGCAGTATTTT.

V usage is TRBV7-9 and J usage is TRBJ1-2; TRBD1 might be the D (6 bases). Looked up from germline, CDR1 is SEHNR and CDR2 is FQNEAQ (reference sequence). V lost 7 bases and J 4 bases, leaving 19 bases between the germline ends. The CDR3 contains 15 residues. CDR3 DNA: TGTGCCAGCAAACCAATCAACGACAGGATCTATGGCTACACCTTC. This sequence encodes CASKPINDRIYGYTF.

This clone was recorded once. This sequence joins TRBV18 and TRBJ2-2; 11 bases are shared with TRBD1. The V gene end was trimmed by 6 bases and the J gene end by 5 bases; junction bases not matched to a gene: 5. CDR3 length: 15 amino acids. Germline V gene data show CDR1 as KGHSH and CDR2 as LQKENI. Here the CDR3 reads CASSLGTGGTGELFF. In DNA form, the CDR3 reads TGTGCCAGCTCCCTCGGGACAGGGGGAACCGGGGAGCTGTTTTTT.

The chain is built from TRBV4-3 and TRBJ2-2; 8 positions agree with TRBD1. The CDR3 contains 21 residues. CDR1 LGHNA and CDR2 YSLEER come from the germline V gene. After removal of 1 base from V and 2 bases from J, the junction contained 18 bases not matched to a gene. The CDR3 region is CASSQAVAGGTTRTNTGELFF. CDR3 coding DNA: TGCGCCAGCAGCCAAGCGGTAGCAGGGGGCACAACCCGAACTAACACCGGGGAGCTGTTTTTT.

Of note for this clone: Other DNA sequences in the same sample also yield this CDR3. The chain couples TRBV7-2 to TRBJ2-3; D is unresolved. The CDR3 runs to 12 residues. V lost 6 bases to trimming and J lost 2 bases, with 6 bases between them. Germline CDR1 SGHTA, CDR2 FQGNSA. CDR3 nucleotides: TGTGCCAGCAGTCCAGTCACAGATACGCAGTATTTT. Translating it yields CASSPVTDTQYF.

In DNA form, the CDR3 reads TGTGCCAGCAGCCAAAGAGCGGGGGCAGATACGCAGTATTTT. Translating it yields CASSQRAGADTQYF. This sequence joins TRBV4-2 and TRBJ2-3; TRBD2 agrees at 8 bases. The CDR3 spans 14 residues. The V gene's germline CDR1 is LGHNA and CDR2 YNFKEQ. After removal of 2 bases from V and 4 bases from J, the junction contained 2 bases not matched to a gene.